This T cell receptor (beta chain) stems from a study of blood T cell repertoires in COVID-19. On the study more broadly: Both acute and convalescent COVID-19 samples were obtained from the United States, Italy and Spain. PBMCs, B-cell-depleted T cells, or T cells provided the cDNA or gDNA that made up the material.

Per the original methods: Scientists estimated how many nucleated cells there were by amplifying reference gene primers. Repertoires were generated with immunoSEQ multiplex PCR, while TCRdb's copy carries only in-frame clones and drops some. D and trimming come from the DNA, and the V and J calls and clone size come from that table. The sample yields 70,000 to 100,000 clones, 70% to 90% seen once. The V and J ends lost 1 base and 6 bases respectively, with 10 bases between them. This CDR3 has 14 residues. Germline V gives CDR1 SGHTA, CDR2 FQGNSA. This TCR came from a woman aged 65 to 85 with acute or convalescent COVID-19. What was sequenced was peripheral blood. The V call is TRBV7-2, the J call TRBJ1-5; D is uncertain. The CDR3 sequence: CASSLGRPSQPQHF. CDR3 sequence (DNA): TGTGCCAGCAGCTTAGGCAGGCCAAGTCAGCCCCAGCATTTT.